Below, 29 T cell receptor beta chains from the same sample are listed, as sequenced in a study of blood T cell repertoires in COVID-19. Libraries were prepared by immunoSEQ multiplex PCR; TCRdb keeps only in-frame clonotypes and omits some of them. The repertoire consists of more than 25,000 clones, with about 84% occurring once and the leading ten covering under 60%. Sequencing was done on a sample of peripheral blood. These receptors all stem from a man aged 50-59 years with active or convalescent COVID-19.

The CDR3 coding sequence is TGTGCTAGCCGAACCACGGGTTATAATTCACCCCTCCACTTT. It translates to CASRTTGYNSPLHF. V and J are TRBV12-5 and TRBJ1-6, with no clear D. V was trimmed by 9 bases and J by 4 bases, leaving 13 bases between them. Germline values: CDR1 LGHNT, CDR2 FRNRAP. The CDR3 is made up of 14 amino acids.

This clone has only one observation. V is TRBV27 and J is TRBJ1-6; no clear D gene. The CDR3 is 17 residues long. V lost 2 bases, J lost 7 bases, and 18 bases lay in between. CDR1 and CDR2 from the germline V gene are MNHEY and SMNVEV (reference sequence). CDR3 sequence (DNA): TGTGCCAGCAGTTTAAGTTTTGGCCTCACGAGGAATTCACCCCTCCACTTT. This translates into CASSLSFGLTRNSPLHF.

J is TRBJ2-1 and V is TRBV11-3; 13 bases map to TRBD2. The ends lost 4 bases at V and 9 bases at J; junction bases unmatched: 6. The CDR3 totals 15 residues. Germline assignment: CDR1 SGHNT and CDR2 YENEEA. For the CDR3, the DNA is TGTGCCAGCAGCTCTACTAGCGGGAGGGGCGGTGAGCAGTTCTTC. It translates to CASSSTSGRGGEQFF.

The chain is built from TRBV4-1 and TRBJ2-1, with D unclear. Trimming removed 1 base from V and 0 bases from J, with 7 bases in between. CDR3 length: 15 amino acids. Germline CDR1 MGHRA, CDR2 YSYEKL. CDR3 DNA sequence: TGCGCCAGCAGCCAAGGAGTTAGCTCCTACAATGAGCAGTTCTTC. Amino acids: CASSQGVSSYNEQFF.

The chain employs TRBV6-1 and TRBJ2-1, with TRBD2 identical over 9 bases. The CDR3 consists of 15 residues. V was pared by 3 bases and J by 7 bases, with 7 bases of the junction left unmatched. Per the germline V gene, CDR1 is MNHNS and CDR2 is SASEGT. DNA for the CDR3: TGTGCCAGCAGTGATGAAGCGGGAGGAAGGAATGAGCAGTTCTTC. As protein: CASSDEAGGRNEQFF.

CDR3 sequence: CASSRVRGRPSTGELFF. The CDR3 nucleotides read TGTGCCAGCAGTCGGGTCCGCGGGAGGCCGAGCACCGGGGAGCTGTTTTTT. The chain carries TRBV9 and TRBJ2-2, with TRBD2 matching 8 bases. The V segment lost 5 bases and the J segment 4 bases; nucleotides outside the gene matches: 13. This CDR3 has 17 amino acids. Germline V gene sequence: CDR1 SGDLS, CDR2 YYNGEE. Variable domain in full (rest from reference TRBV9 and TRBJ2-2): DSGVTQTPKHLITATGQRVTLRCSPRSGDLSVYWYQQSLDQGLQFLIQYYNGEERAKGNILERFSAQQFPDLHSELNLSSLELGDSALYFCASSRVRGRPSTGELFFGEGSRLTVL.

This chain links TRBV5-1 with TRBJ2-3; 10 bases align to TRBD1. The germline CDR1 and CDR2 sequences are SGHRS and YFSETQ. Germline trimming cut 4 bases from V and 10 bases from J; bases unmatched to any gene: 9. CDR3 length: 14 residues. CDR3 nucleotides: TGCGCCAGCAGCCCGGACAGGGGGGGTGATTCGCAGTATTTT. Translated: CASSPDRGGDSQYF.

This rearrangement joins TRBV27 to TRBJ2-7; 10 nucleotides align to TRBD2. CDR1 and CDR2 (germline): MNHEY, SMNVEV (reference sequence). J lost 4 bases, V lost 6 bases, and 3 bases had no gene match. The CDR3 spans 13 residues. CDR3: CASSTTSGYEQYF. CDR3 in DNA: TGTGCCAGCAGCACGACTAGCGGGTACGAGCAGTACTTC.

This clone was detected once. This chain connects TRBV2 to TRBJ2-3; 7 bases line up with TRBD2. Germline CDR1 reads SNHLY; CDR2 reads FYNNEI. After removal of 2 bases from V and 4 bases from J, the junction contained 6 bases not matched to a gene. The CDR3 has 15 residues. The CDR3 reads CASSERGRDSDTQYF. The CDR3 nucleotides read TGTGCCAGCAGTGAACGCGGGAGAGACTCAGATACGCAGTATTTT. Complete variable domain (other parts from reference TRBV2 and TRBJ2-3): EPEVTQTPSHQVTQMGQEVILRCVPISNHLYFYWYRQILGQKVEFLVSFYNNEISEKSEIFDDQFSVERPDGSNFTLKIRSTKLEDSAMYFCASSERGRDSDTQYFGPGTRLTVL.

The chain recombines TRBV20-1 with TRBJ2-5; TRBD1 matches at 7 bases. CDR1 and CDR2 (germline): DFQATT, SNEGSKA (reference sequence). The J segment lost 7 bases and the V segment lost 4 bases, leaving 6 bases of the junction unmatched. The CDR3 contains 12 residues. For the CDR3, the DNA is TGCAGTGCTAATGACAGGGTGGGGACCCAGTACTTC. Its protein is CSANDRVGTQYF.

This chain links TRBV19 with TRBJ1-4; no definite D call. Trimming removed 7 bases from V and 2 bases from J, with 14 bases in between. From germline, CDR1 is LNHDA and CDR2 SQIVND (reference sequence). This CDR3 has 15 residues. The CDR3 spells CASNEGLTTNEKLFF. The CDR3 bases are TGTGCCAGTAATGAGGGCTTGACGACTAATGAAAAACTGTTTTTT.

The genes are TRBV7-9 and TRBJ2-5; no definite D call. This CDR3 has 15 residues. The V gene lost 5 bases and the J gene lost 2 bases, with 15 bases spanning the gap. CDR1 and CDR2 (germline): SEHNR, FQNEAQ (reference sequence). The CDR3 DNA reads TGTGCCAGCAGCCCTTTTGACGGAGCTCAAGAGACCCAGTACTTC. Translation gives CASSPFDGAQETQYF.

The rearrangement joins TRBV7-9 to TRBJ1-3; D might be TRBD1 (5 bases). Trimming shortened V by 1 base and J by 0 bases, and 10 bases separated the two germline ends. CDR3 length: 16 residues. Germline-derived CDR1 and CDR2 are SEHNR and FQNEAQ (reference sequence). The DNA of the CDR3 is TGTGCCAGCAGCTTAGTAGGGGACTTCTCTGGAAACACCATATATTTT. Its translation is CASSLVGDFSGNTIYF.

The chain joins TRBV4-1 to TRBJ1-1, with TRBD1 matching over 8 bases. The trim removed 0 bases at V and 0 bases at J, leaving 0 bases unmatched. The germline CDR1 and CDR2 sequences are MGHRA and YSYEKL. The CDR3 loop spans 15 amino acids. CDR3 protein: CASSQETGVNTEAFF. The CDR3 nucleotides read TGCGCCAGCAGCCAAGAGACAGGGGTGAACACTGAAGCTTTCTTT.

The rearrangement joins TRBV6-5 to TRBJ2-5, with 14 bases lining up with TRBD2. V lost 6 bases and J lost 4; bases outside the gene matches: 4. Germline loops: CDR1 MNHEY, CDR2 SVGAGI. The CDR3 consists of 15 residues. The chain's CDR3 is CASRTSGRAGETQYF. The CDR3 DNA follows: TGTGCCAGCAGGACTAGCGGGAGGGCCGGAGAGACCCAGTACTTC.

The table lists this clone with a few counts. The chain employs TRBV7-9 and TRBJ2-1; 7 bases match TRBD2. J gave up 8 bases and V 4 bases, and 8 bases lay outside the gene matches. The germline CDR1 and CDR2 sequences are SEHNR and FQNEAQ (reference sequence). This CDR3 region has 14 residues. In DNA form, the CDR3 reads TGTGCCAGCAGCTCAAGCGGGGTGGCTGATGAGCAGTTCTTC. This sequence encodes CASSSSGVADEQFF. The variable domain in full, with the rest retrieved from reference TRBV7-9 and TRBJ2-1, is DTGVSQNPRHKITKRGQNVTFRCDPISEHNRLYWYRQTLGQGPEFLTYFQNEAQLEKSRLLSDRFSAERPKGSFSTLEIQRTEQGDSAMYLCASSSSGVADEQFFGPGTRLTVL.

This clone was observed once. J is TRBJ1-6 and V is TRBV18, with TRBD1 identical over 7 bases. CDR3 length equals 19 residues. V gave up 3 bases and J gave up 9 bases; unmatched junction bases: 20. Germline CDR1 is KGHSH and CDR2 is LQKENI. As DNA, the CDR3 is TGTGCCAGCTCACCTAAATCGTTCACGGTCGGGACAGTTAGTTCACCCCTCCACTTT. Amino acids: CASSPKSFTVGTVSSPLHF.

The CDR3 loop reads CASSEGQPPGGELFF. The CDR3 nucleotides read TGCGCCAGCAGCGAGGGACAGCCGCCAGGCGGGGAGCTGTTTTTT. The chain employs TRBV10-2 and TRBJ2-2; 7 bases match TRBD1. The CDR3 is made up of 15 amino acids. The V and J ends lost 6 bases and 7 bases, in that order; junction bases with no gene match: 11. CDR1 is WSHSY, CDR2 SAAADI, per germline.

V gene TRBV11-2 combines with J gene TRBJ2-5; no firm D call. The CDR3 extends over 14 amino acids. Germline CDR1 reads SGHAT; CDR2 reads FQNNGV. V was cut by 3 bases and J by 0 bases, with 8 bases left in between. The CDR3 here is CASSFLSYQETQYF. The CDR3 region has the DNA TGTGCCAGCAGCTTCTTATCTTACCAAGAGACCCAGTACTTC. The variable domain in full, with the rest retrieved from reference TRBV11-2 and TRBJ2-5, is EAGVAQSPRYKIIEKRQSVAFWCNPISGHATLYWYQQILGQGPKLLIQFQNNGVVDDSQLPKDRFSAERLKGVDSTLKIQPAKLEDSAVYLCASSFLSYQETQYFGPGTRLLVL.

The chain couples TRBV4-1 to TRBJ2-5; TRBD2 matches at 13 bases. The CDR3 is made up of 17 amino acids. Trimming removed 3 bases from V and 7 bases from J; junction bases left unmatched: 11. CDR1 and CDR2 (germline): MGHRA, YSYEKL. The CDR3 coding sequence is TGCGCCAGCAGCCATTTACTAGCGGGGGGGCTAGGCTGGACCCAGTACTTC. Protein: CASSHLLAGGLGWTQYF.

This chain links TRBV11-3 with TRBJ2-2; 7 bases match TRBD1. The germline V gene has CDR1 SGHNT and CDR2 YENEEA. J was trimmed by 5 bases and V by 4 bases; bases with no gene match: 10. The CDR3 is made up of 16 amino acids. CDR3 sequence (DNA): TGTGCCAGCAGCTCCCTCGGTCTACAGGGGACCGGGGAGCTGTTTTTT. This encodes CASSSLGLQGTGELFF.

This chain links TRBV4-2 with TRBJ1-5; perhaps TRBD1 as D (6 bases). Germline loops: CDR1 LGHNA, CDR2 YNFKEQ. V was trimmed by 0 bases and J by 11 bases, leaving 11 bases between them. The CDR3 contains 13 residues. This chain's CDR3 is CASSQEEQGSQHF. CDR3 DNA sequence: TGTGCCAGCAGCCAAGAGGAACAGGGATCCCAGCATTTT.

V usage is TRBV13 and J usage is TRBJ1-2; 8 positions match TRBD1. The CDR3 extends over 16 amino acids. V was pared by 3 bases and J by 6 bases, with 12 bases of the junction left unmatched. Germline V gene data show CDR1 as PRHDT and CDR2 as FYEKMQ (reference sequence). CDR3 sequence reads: CASSFWFGQGENGYTF. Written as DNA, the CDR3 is TGTGCCAGCAGCTTTTGGTTTGGACAGGGAGAGAATGGCTACACCTTC.

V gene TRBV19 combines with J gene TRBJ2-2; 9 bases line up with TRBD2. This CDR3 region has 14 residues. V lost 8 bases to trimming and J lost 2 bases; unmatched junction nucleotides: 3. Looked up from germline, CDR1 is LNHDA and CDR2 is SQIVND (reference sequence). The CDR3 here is CASQRGENTGELFF. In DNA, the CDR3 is TGTGCCAGTCAGCGGGGGGAAAACACCGGGGAGCTGTTTTTT.

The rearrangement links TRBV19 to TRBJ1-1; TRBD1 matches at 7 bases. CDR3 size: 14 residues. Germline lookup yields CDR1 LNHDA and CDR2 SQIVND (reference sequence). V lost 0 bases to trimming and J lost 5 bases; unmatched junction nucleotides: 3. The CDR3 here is CASSIDLGQTEAFF. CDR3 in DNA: TGTGCCAGTAGTATAGATCTGGGACAGACTGAAGCTTTCTTT.

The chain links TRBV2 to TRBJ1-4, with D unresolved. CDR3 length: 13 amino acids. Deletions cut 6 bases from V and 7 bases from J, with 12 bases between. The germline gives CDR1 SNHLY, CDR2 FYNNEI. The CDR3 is CASRATPFEKLFF. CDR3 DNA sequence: TGTGCCAGCAGGGCCACGCCTTTTGAAAAACTGTTTTTT.

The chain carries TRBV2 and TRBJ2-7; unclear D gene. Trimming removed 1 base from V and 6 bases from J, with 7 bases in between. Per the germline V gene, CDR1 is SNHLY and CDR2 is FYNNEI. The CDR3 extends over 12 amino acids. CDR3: CASSEGALEQYF. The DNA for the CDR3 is TGTGCCAGCAGTGAAGGGGCTCTCGAGCAGTACTTC.

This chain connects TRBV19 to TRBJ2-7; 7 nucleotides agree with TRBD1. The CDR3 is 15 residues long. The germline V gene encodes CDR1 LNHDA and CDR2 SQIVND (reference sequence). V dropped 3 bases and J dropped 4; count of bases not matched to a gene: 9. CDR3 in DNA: TGTGCCAGTAGTATTGGGGACAGCCGCATTTACGAGCAGTACTTC. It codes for CASSIGDSRIYEQYF.

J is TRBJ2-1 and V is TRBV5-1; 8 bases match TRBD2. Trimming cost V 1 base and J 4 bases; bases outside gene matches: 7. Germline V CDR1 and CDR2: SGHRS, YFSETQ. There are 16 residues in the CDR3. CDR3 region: CASSLPREGRYNEQFF. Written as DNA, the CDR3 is TGCGCCAGCAGCTTGCCCCGGGAGGGCCGGTACAATGAGCAGTTCTTC.